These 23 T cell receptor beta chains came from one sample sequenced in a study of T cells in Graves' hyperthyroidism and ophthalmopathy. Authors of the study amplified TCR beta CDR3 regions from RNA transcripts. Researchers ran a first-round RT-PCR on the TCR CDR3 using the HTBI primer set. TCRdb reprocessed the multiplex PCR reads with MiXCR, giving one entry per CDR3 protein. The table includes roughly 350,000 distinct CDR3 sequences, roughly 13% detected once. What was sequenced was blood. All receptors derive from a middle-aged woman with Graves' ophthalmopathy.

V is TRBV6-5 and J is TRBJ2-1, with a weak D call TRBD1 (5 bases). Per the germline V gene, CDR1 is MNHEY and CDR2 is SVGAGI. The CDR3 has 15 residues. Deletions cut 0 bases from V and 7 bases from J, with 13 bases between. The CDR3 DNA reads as TGTGCCAGCAGTTACTCTAGGGGCCAAAGGAATGAGCAGTTCTTC. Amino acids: CASSYSRGQRNEQFF.

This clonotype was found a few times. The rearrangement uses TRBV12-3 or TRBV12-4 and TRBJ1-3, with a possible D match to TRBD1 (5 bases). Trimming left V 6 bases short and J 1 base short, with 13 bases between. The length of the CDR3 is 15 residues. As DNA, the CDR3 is TGTGCCAGCAGCCCTGACAGACCTTCTGGAAACACCATATATTTT. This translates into CASSPDRPSGNTIYF.

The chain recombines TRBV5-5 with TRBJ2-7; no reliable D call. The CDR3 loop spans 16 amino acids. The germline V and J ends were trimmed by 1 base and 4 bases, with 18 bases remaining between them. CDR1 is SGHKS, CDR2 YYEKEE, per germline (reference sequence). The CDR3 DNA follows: TGTGCCAGCAGCTTGCCACGGGCCAGCAGACAATACGAGCAGTACTTC. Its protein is CASSLPRASRQYEQYF.

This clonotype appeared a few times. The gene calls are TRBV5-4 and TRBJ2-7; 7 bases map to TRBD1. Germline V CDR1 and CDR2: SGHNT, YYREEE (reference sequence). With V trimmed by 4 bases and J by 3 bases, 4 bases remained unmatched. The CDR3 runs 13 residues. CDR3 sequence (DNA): TGTGCCAGCAGCACACAGGGGCTCTACGAGCAGTACTTC. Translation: CASSTQGLYEQYF.

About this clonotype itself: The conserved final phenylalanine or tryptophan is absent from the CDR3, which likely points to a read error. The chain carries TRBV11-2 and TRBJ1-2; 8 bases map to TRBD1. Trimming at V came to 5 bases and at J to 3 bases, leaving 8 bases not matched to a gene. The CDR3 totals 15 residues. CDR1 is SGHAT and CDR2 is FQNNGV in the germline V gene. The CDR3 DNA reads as TGTGCCAGCAGCCCCCGGACAGGGTCGCACTATGGCTACACCTCC. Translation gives CASSPRTGSHYGYTS.

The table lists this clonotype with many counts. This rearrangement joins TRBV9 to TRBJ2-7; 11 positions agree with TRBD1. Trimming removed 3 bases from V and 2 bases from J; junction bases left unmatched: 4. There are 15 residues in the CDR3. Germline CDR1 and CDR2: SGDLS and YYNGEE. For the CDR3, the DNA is TGTGCCAGCAGCGCCGCGGGACAGGGGGCCTACGAGCAGTACTTC. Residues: CASSAAGQGAYEQYF.

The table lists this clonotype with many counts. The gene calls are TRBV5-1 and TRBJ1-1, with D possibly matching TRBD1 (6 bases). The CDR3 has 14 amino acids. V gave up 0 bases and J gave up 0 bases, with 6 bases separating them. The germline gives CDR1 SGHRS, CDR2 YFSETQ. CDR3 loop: CASSLGQVNTEAFF. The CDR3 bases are TGCGCCAGCAGCTTGGGACAGGTGAACACTGAAGCTTTCTTT. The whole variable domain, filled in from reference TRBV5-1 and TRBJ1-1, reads KAGVTQTPRYLIKTRGQQVTLSCSPISGHRSVSWYQQTPGQGLQFLFEYFSETQRNKGNFPGRFSGRQFSNSRSEMNVSTLELGDSALYLCASSLGQVNTEAFFGQGTRLTVV.

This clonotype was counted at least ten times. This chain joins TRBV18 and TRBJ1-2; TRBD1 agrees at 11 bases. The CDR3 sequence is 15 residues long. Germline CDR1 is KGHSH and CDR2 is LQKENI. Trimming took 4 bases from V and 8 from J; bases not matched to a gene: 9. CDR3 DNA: TGTGCCAGCTCACTAAGGACAGGGGGCGTGTACGGCTACACCTTC. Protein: CASSLRTGGVYGYTF.

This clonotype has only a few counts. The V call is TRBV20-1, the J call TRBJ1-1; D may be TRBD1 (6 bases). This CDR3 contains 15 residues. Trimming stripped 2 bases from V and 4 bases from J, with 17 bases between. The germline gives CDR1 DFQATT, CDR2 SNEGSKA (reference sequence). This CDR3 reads CSARQPMIGGTEAFF. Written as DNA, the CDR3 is TGCAGTGCTAGACAACCCATGATAGGGGGCACTGAAGCTTTCTTT.

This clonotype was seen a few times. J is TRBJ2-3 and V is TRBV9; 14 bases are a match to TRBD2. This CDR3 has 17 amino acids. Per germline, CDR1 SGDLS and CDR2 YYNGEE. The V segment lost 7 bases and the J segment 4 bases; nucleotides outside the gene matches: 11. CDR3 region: CASGGRGLAGVPDTQYF. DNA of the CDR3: TGTGCCAGCGGAGGACGGGGACTAGCGGGGGTCCCAGATACGCAGTATTTT.

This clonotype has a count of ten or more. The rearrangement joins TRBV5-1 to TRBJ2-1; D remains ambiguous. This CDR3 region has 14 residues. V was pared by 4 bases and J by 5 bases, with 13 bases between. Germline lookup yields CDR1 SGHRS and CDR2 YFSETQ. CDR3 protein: CASSPTGRNNEQFF. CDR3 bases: TGCGCCAGCAGCCCTACCGGACGCAACAATGAGCAGTTCTTC. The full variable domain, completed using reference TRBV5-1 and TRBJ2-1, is KAGVTQTPRYLIKTRGQQVTLSCSPISGHRSVSWYQQTPGQGLQFLFEYFSETQRNKGNFPGRFSGRQFSNSRSEMNVSTLELGDSALYLCASSPTGRNNEQFFGPGTRLTVL.

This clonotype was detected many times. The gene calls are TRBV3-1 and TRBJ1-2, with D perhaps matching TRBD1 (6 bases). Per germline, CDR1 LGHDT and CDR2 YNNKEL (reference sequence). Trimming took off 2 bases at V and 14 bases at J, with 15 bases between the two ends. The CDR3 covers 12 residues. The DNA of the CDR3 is TGTGCCAGCAGCCAAACGCAGGGGAGGAGGACCTTC. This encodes CASSQTQGRRTF.

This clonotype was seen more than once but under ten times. The CDR3 is CASSQGLEYHEQYF. The DNA of the CDR3 is TGCGCCAGCAGCCAAGGACTAGAATATCACGAGCAGTACTTC. The chain joins TRBV4-1 to TRBJ2-7, with TRBD2 as a possible D gene (6 bases). Germline-derived CDR1 and CDR2 are MGHRA and YSYEKL. Trimming cost V 1 base and J 5 bases, with 12 bases left between them. This CDR3 contains 14 residues.

The CDR3 loop reads CALRLQGADEKLFF. For the CDR3, the DNA is TGTGCCTTACGTCTACAGGGGGCGGATGAAAAACTGTTTTTT. The rearrangement uses TRBV30 and TRBJ1-4; TRBD1 aligns across 9 bases. The CDR3 length is 14 residues. Germline CDR1 GTSNPN, CDR2 SVGIG (reference sequence). V dropped 7 bases and J dropped 6; count of bases not matched to a gene: 9.

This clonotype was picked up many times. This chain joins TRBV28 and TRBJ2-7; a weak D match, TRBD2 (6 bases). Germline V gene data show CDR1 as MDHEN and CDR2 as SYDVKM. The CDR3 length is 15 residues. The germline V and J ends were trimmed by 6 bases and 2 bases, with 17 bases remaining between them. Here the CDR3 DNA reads TGTGCCAGCAGACCCTCTCGGGGGATAACCTACGAGCAGTACTTC. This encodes CASRPSRGITYEQYF.

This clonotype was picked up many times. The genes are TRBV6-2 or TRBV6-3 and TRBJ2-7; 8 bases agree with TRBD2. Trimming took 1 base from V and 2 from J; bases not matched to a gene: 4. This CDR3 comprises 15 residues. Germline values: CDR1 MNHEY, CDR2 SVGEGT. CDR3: CASSYYVLAAYEQYF. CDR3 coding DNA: TGTGCCAGCAGTTACTACGTACTAGCGGCCTACGAGCAGTACTTC.

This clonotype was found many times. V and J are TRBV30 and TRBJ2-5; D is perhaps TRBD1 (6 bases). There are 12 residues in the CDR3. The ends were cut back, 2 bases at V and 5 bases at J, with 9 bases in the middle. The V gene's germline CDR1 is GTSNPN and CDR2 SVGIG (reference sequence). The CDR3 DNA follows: TGTGCCTGGAGTCCCAGGGGCGAGACCCAGTACTTC. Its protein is CAWSPRGETQYF.

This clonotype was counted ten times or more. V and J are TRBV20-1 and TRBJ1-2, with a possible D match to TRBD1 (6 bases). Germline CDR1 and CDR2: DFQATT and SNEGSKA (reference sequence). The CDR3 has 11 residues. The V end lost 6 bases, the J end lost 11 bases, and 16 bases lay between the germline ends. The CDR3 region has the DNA TGCAGTGCCTACCTGGGGGCAGGATACACCTTC. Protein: CSAYLGAGYTF.

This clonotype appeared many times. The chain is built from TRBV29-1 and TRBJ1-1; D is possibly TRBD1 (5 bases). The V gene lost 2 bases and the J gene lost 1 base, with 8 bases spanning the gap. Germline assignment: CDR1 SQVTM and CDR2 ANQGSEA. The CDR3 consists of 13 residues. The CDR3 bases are TGCAGCGTTGAAATGGGGCCGAACACTGAAGCTTTCTTT. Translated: CSVEMGPNTEAFF.

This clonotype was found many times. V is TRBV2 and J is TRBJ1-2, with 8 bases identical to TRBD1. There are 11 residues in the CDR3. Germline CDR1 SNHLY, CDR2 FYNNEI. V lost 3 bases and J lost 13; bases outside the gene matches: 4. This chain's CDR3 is CASSEAGQGTF. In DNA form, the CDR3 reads TGTGCCAGCAGTGAGGCAGGACAGGGCACCTTC.

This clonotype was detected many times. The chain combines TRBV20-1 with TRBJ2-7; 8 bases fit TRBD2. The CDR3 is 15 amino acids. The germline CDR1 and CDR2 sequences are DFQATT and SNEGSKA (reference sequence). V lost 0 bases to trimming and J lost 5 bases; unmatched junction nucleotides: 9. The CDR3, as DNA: TGCAGTGCTAGAGATCCGGGAGGGAGTTTCCACGAGCAGTACTTC. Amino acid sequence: CSARDPGGSFHEQYF.

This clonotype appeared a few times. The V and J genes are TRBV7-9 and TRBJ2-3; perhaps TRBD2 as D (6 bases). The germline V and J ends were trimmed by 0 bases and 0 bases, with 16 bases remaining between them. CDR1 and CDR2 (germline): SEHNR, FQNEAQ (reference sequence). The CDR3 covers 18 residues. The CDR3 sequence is CASSLARDSLGSTDTQYF. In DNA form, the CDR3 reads TGTGCCAGCAGCTTAGCTCGGGACTCCCTAGGAAGCACAGATACGCAGTATTTT.

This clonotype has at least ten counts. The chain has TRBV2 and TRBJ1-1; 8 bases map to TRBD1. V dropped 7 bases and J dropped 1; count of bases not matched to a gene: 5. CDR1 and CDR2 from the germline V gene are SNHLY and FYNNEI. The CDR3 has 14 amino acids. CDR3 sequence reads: CASTRQGTNTEAFF. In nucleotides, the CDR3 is TGTGCCAGCACCCGACAGGGGACGAACACTGAAGCTTTCTTT.